Described below is a single TCR beta chain sequence and its context. The CDR3 is 16 amino acids. Trimming at V came to 1 base and at J to 3 bases, leaving 7 bases not matched to a gene. Germline V CDR1 and CDR2: LGHNA, YNFKEQ. These data come from a study of cytomegalovirus exposure and HLA in healthy donors. Primers for the PCR totalled 60 Vbeta and 13 Jbeta. Sequencing was performed with immunoSEQ multiplex PCR; in TCRdb, only in-frame clones are kept and a portion is missing. The top ten clones hold 2.9% of a sample with over 150,000 clones, about 80% of them seen once. The chain uses TRBV4-2 and TRBJ2-7, with 9 bases identical to TRBD2. Sequencing was performed on PBMCs. The TCR comes from a woman aged 25 to 39 in good health and CMV-seronegative. CDR3: CASSQVRAGGGYEQYF. CDR3 bases: TGTGCCAGCAGCCAAGTTCGGGCGGGGGGGGGCTACGAGCAGTACTTC.